This passage covers 24 T cell receptor beta chains from one sample sequenced in a study of cytomegalovirus exposure and HLA in healthy donors. Vbeta (60) and Jbeta (13) primers were used in the PCR. Profiled with immunoSEQ multiplex PCR; TCRdb holds only in-frame clones, not every one. The table lists about 160,000 clones, roughly 80% of them singletons. Sequenced: PBMCs. The receptors stem from a woman in her 30s in good health and CMV-seropositive.

A remark on this clone: One junction end does not reproduce the germline sequence, and a read error may be involved. The gene calls are TRBV4-1 and TRBJ1-2; D possibly corresponds to TRBD1 (6 bases). CDR3 length: 12 amino acids. The germline gives CDR1 MGHRA, CDR2 YSYEKL. CDR3 in amino acids: CASSRPGHLFAF. In DNA, the CDR3 is TGCGCCAGCAGCCGACCGGGACACCTCTTCGCCTTC.

V and J are TRBV5-1 and TRBJ2-7, with D possibly matching TRBD1 (6 bases). With 5 bases removed from V and 3 bases from J, the gap between germline ends came to 9 bases. The CDR3 has 12 residues. Germline CDR1 SGHRS, CDR2 YFSETQ. CDR3: CASSMGHYEQYF. The DNA for the CDR3 is TGCGCCAGCAGTATGGGACACTACGAGCAGTACTTC.

The genes are TRBV25-1 and TRBJ1-5, with D perhaps matching TRBD1 (6 bases). The CDR3 has 15 residues. CDR1 is MGHDK, CDR2 SYGVNS, per germline. V lost 1 base, J lost 6 bases, and 13 bases lay in between. The CDR3 spells CASSESGRGIQPQHF. Here the CDR3 DNA reads TGTGCCAGCAGTGAATCGGGCAGGGGAATTCAGCCCCAGCATTTT.

A few counts support this clone. The chain is built from TRBV19 and TRBJ1-2, with D tentatively TRBD1 (5 bases). The CDR3 is made up of 16 amino acids. Germline lookup yields CDR1 LNHDA and CDR2 SQIVND (reference sequence). V lost 7 bases, J lost 4 bases, and 22 bases lay in between. The CDR3 here is CASTTRAGGAIYGYTF. The DNA for the CDR3 is TGTGCCAGTACCACCCGGGCCGGCGGGGCAATCTATGGCTACACCTTC.

The CDR3: CASSVWGGDTEAFF. For the CDR3, the DNA is TGTGCCAGCAGCGTATGGGGGGGGGACACTGAAGCTTTCTTT. This chain links TRBV9 with TRBJ1-1, with a tentative D call TRBD1 (5 bases). The length of the CDR3 is 14 residues. V was pared by 1 base and J by 3 bases, with 10 bases between. Germline CDR1 SGDLS, CDR2 YYNGEE.

The chain couples TRBV29-1 to TRBJ2-5; D is possibly TRBD2 (6 bases). Trimming took off 6 bases at V and 0 bases at J, with 14 bases between the two ends. In germline, CDR1 is SQVTM, CDR2 ANQGSEA. This CDR3 contains 14 residues. The CDR3 here is CSVRDSWYQETQYF. The CDR3 region has the DNA TGCAGCGTGAGGGACTCTTGGTACCAAGAGACCCAGTACTTC. Together with reference TRBV29-1 and TRBJ2-5, the CDR3 gives the full variable domain: SAVISQKPSRDICQRGTSLTIQCQVDSQVTMMFWYRQQPGQSLTLIATANQGSEATYESGFVIDKFPISRPNLTFSTLTVSNMSPEDSSIYLCSVRDSWYQETQYFGPGTRLLVL.

The sample holds a few counts of this clone. V gene TRBV4-3 combines with J gene TRBJ2-6; D gene uncertain. CDR1 is LGHNA and CDR2 is YSLEER in the germline V gene. The CDR3 spans 16 residues. Trimming stripped 0 bases from V and 3 bases from J, with 9 bases between. The chain's CDR3 is CASSQDSVGGANVLTF. The CDR3 DNA is TGCGCCAGCAGCCAAGATTCGGTTGGTGGGGCCAACGTCCTGACTTTC.

The J gene is TRBJ2-1, the V gene TRBV9; TRBD2 matches at 8 bases. Germline V CDR1 and CDR2: SGDLS, YYNGEE. After removal of 0 bases from V and 5 bases from J, the junction contained 4 bases not matched to a gene. CDR3 length equals 15 residues. CDR3 DNA: TGTGCCAGCAGCGTAGTAATTAGCGGGGACAATGAGCAGTTCTTC. This translates into CASSVVISGDNEQFF.

This clone has just a few counts. The gene calls are TRBV4-2 and TRBJ2-3; 11 nucleotides agree with TRBD2. The V and J ends lost 0 bases and 0 bases, in that order; junction bases with no gene match: 5. The CDR3 has 18 amino acids. Germline V lookup: CDR1 LGHNA, CDR2 YNFKEQ. The CDR3 nucleotides are TGTGCCAGCAGCCAAGAAAGCCTAGCGGGGGGTAGCACAGATACGCAGTATTTT. Its translation is CASSQESLAGGSTDTQYF.

The chain has TRBV11-2 and TRBJ1-1; D is unresolved. V was pared by 1 base and J by 2 bases, with 11 bases between. Germline V gene data show CDR1 as SGHAT and CDR2 as FQNNGV. The CDR3 runs 15 residues. As DNA, the CDR3 is TGTGCCAGCAGCTTAGGGCCCCGACTAAACACTGAAGCTTTCTTT. It specifies CASSLGPRLNTEAFF.

This clone has a handful of counts. V gene TRBV9 combines with J gene TRBJ1-3; 7 nucleotides align to TRBD1. Germline values: CDR1 SGDLS, CDR2 YYNGEE. V shed 3 bases and J 0 bases; nucleotides not matched to a gene: 3. The CDR3 consists of 15 residues. CDR3 residues: CASSGQGTSGNTIYF. In DNA form, the CDR3 reads TGTGCCAGCAGCGGACAGGGTACCTCTGGAAACACCATATATTTT.

This chain uses TRBV7-2 with TRBJ2-3; 7 nucleotides line up with TRBD1. The V gene end was trimmed by 0 bases and the J gene end by 6 bases; junction bases not matched to a gene: 6. The CDR3 spans 15 residues. The V gene's germline CDR1 is SGHTA and CDR2 FQGNSA. CDR3 in amino acids: CASSLANDRVDTQYF. The CDR3 DNA follows: TGTGCCAGCAGCTTAGCAAACGACAGGGTTGATACGCAGTATTTT.

The rearrangement joins TRBV7-2 to TRBJ1-2; D is undetermined. The germline V gene has CDR1 SGHTA and CDR2 FQGNSA. V shed 2 bases and J shed 7 bases, with 8 bases lying between them. The CDR3 has 12 amino acids. DNA for the CDR3: TGTGCCAGCAGCTTACTCCGGGTTGGCTACACCTTC. This sequence encodes CASSLLRVGYTF. Looking up the rest from reference TRBV7-2 and TRBJ1-2 gives the full variable domain: GAGVSQSPSNKVTEKGKDVELRCDPISGHTALYWYRQSLGQGLEFLIYFQGNSAPDKSGLPSDRFSAERTGGSVSTLTIQRTQQEDSAVYLCASSLLRVGYTFGSGTRLTVV.

This clone was picked up one time. This chain connects TRBV27 to TRBJ2-2; 8 bases match TRBD2. J lost 5 bases, V lost 0 bases, and 5 bases had no gene match. The germline V gene encodes CDR1 MNHEY and CDR2 SMNVEV (reference sequence). The CDR3 has 16 residues. The CDR3 nucleotides are TGTGCCAGCAGTTTATCTCCTAGCGGGCGGACCGGGGAGCTGTTTTTT. Amino acid sequence: CASSLSPSGRTGELFF.

This rearrangement joins TRBV2 to TRBJ2-3; 8 nucleotides match TRBD2. The CDR3 runs to 16 residues. V shed 3 bases, J shed 2 bases, and the junction held 7 bases outside the gene matches. The germline V gene encodes CDR1 SNHLY and CDR2 FYNNEI. Here the CDR3 DNA reads TGTGCCAGCAGTGAGGGGGCGGGGGGTTTCACAGATACGCAGTATTTT. Protein sequence: CASSEGAGGFTDTQYF.

V is TRBV7-2 and J is TRBJ1-2; 10 positions match TRBD1. Germline loops: CDR1 SGHTA, CDR2 FQGNSA. This CDR3 contains 17 residues. The V segment lost 5 bases and the J segment 6 bases; nucleotides outside the gene matches: 15. The CDR3 bases are TGTGCCAGCAGCCTCCAACCGGGGGGACAGGGGTATCATGGCTACACCTTC. Encoded protein: CASSLQPGGQGYHGYTF. The full variable domain, with the rest looked up from reference TRBV7-2 and TRBJ1-2, is GAGVSQSPSNKVTEKGKDVELRCDPISGHTALYWYRQSLGQGLEFLIYFQGNSAPDKSGLPSDRFSAERTGGSVSTLTIQRTQQEDSAVYLCASSLQPGGQGYHGYTFGSGTRLTVV.

The sample holds a few counts of this clone. Mismatch with germline at one junction end may stem from a read error. The V and J genes are TRBV7-9 and TRBJ2-3, with D possibly matching TRBD1 (6 bases). CDR1 SEHNR and CDR2 FQNEAQ come from the germline V gene (reference sequence). The CDR3 loop spans 10 amino acids. This chain's CDR3 is CSSTGDTQYF. Here the CDR3 DNA reads TGTTCCAGCACAGGGGATACGCAGTATTTT.

V and J are TRBV5-1 and TRBJ2-1; 10 bases agree with TRBD2. CDR3 size: 16 residues. Trimming cost V 0 bases and J 6 bases; bases outside gene matches: 6. The germline CDR1 and CDR2 sequences are SGHRS and YFSETQ. In nucleotides, the CDR3 is TGCGCCAGCAGCTTGGTGGTTTCTAGCGGGGGCAATGAGCAGTTCTTC. As protein: CASSLVVSSGGNEQFF.

The V and J genes are TRBV5-4 and TRBJ1-3; no firm D call. The germline V gene encodes CDR1 SGHNT and CDR2 YYREEE (reference sequence). This CDR3 comprises 13 residues. Deletions cut 2 bases from V and 4 bases from J, with 7 bases between. The CDR3 coding sequence is TGTGCCAGCAGCTTCCAGATCGGAAACACCATATATTTT. It yields the protein CASSFQIGNTIYF. Full variable domain (outside the CDR3, taken from reference TRBV5-4 and TRBJ1-3): ETGVTQSPTHLIKTRGQQVTLRCSSQSGHNTVSWYQQALGQGPQFIFQYYREEENGRGNFPPRFSGLQFPNYSSELNVNALELDDSALYLCASSFQIGNTIYFGEGSWLTVV.

The chain links TRBV9 to TRBJ2-3; 8 bases fit TRBD2. Germline V gene lookup returns CDR1 SGDLS and CDR2 YYNGEE. The junction had 2 bases not matched to a gene; V was cut back by 2 bases and J by 3 bases. The CDR3 has 14 amino acids. The DNA for the CDR3 is TGTGCCAGCAGCGTCCGGGAGGGAACAGATACGCAGTATTTT. As protein: CASSVREGTDTQYF.

V is TRBV18 and J is TRBJ2-5, with 7 bases lining up with TRBD1. CDR1 is KGHSH, CDR2 LQKENI, per germline. V lost 3 bases, J lost 2 bases, and 3 bases stayed unmatched. The CDR3 sequence is 14 residues long. The CDR3 is CASSPTGVQETQYF. CDR3 coding DNA: TGTGCCAGCTCACCTACAGGGGTGCAAGAGACCCAGTACTTC. Based on the CDR3 plus reference TRBV18 and TRBJ2-5, the full variable domain is NAGVMQNPRHLVRRRGQEARLRCSPMKGHSHVYWYRQLPEEGLKFMVYLQKENIIDESGMPKERFSAEFPKEGPSILRIQQVVRGDSAAYFCASSPTGVQETQYFGPGTRLLVL.

The chain is built from TRBV7-2 and TRBJ2-5; weak D call: TRBD2 (5 bases). Germline lookup yields CDR1 SGHTA and CDR2 FQGNSA. Trimming pared 2 bases from V and 1 base from J, leaving 14 bases between. The CDR3 length is 16 residues. CDR3 nucleotide sequence: TGTGCCAGCAGCTTAAGAGGTTCTCGGGGCCAAGAGACCCAGTACTTC. Protein: CASSLRGSRGQETQYF.

V gene TRBV7-7 combines with J gene TRBJ2-3, with a weak D call TRBD1 (6 bases). The germline gives CDR1 SSHAT, CDR2 FNYEAQ (reference sequence). The CDR3 runs to 15 residues. The V end lost 1 base, the J end lost 3 bases, and 11 bases lay between the germline ends. The DNA for the CDR3 is TGTGCCAGCAGCTTAGGGCAGGGGTTAACAGATACGCAGTATTTT. It codes for CASSLGQGLTDTQYF. The whole variable domain, remainder taken from reference TRBV7-7 and TRBJ2-3, is GAGVSQSPRYKVTKRGQDVTLRCDPISSHATLYWYQQALGQGPEFLTYFNYEAQPDKSGLPSDRFSAERPEGSISTLTIQRTEQRDSAMYRCASSLGQGLTDTQYFGPGTRLTVL.

This clone was found once. The V gene is TRBV7-2, the J gene TRBJ1-6, with D possibly TRBD1 on 5 matching bases. V was clipped by 1 base and J by 9 bases, with 10 bases between them. CDR1 is SGHTA and CDR2 is FQGNSA in the germline V gene. The CDR3 totals 14 residues. CDR3 DNA: TGTGCCAGCAGCTTAGTCAGGGAAGCTTCACCCCTCCACTTT. This codes for CASSLVREASPLHF.